These 25 T cell receptor beta chains came from one sample sequenced in a study of T cell responses to AZD1222 COVID-19 vaccine. Assay: immunoSEQ multiplex PCR; the TCRdb copy retains only in-frame clones and omits some. Among about 190,000 clones listed, roughly 93% were seen once. Source: peripheral blood, taken on day 0 of AZD1222 vaccination. These receptors originate from an adult in good health.

This chain connects TRBV2 to TRBJ1-5; D gene unclear. Germline V gives CDR1 SNHLY, CDR2 FYNNEI. The germline V and J ends were trimmed by 1 base and 2 bases, with 18 bases remaining between them. The CDR3 covers 18 residues. The CDR3 spells CASSEEESGVVGNQPQHF. CDR3 nucleotide sequence: TGTGCCAGCAGTGAAGAGGAGTCTGGGGTTGTGGGCAATCAGCCCCAGCATTTT.

The chain carries TRBV19 and TRBJ1-5, with TRBD1 identical over 8 bases. CDR1 and CDR2 from the germline V gene are LNHDA and SQIVND (reference sequence). V lost 7 bases, J lost 9 bases, and 11 bases stayed unmatched. The CDR3 extends over 14 amino acids. The CDR3 reads CASTPLDRARPQHF. DNA for the CDR3: TGTGCCAGTACCCCATTGGACAGGGCGCGGCCCCAGCATTTT.

The V and J genes are TRBV9 and TRBJ1-3; D is ambiguous. Germline lookup yields CDR1 SGDLS and CDR2 YYNGEE. V lost 4 bases and J 4 bases, leaving 12 bases between the germline ends. The CDR3 is 14 residues long. The CDR3 bases are TGTGCCAGCAGCTCAATTGCTGAGGGAAACACCATATATTTT. Amino acids: CASSSIAEGNTIYF.

This clone was detected once. V is TRBV5-6 and J is TRBJ2-1; D gene ambiguous. CDR3 length: 14 residues. Germline V gene sequence: CDR1 SGHDT, CDR2 YYEEEE. Trimming removed 1 base at V and 1 base at J, with 6 bases between. CDR3 sequence (DNA): TGTGCCAGCAGCTTGACCCGTTCCTACAATGAGCAGTTCTTC. Protein: CASSLTRSYNEQFF.

The rearrangement uses TRBV7-8 and TRBJ1-2, with D possibly TRBD1 on 6 matching bases. The CDR3 has 14 amino acids. Germline loops: CDR1 SGHVS, CDR2 FQNEAQ. The V end was cut by 5 bases, the J end by 4 bases, with 14 bases between. CDR3 bases: TGTGCCAGCAGCCCCGGACCAGGGGTCTATGGCTACACCTTC. Its translation is CASSPGPGVYGYTF.

The rearrangement links TRBV5-4 to TRBJ2-3; no reliable D call. Germline loops: CDR1 SGHNT, CDR2 YYREEE (reference sequence). Trimming removed 2 bases from V and 4 bases from J, with 11 bases in between. This CDR3 region has 14 residues. DNA of the CDR3: TGTGCCAGCAGCTTAGGCCTGTTGTCAGATACGCAGTATTTT. Protein sequence: CASSLGLLSDTQYF. Together with reference TRBV5-4 and TRBJ2-3, the CDR3 gives the full variable domain: ETGVTQSPTHLIKTRGQQVTLRCSSQSGHNTVSWYQQALGQGPQFIFQYYREEENGRGNFPPRFSGLQFPNYSSELNVNALELDDSALYLCASSLGLLSDTQYFGPGTRLTVL.

This chain connects TRBV27 to TRBJ2-5; D remains ambiguous. The CDR3 runs 17 residues. V lost 6 bases and J 2 bases, leaving 22 bases between the germline ends. Germline values: CDR1 MNHEY, CDR2 SMNVEV (reference sequence). CDR3 DNA: TGTGCCAGCAGACTCCTTCGGGCGGTCCCCCCGCAAGAGACCCAGTACTTC. Its translation: CASRLLRAVPPQETQYF.

This chain uses TRBV6-5 with TRBJ1-2, with TRBD1 as a possible D gene (6 bases). V dropped 6 bases and J dropped 7 bases, with 12 bases sitting between them. CDR3 length: 12 amino acids. The germline gives CDR1 MNHEY, CDR2 SVGAGI. The CDR3: CASSPMTGGYTF. For the CDR3, the DNA is TGTGCCAGCAGCCCCATGACAGGTGGCTACACCTTC.

For the CDR3, the DNA is TGTGCCAGTAGTTGGCGGGGGGTCAATCAGCCCCAGCATTTT. It is translated as CASSWRGVNQPQHF. The chain links TRBV19 to TRBJ1-5; perhaps TRBD1 as D (5 bases). The germline CDR1 and CDR2 sequences are LNHDA and SQIVND (reference sequence). Trimming shortened V by 5 bases and J by 3 bases, and 11 bases separated the two germline ends. The CDR3 is 14 residues long.

V usage is TRBV18 and J usage is TRBJ1-1; TRBD1 agrees at 8 bases. This CDR3 is built from 15 residues. The V and J ends lost 2 bases and 6 bases, in that order; junction bases with no gene match: 8. CDR1 and CDR2 from the germline V gene are KGHSH and LQKENI. CDR3 protein: CASSPSRTGSPEAFF. The CDR3 DNA reads as TGTGCCAGCTCACCATCAAGGACAGGGAGTCCTGAAGCTTTCTTT. Using reference TRBV18 and TRBJ1-1 for the parts outside the CDR3, the full variable domain is NAGVMQNPRHLVRRRGQEARLRCSPMKGHSHVYWYRQLPEEGLKFMVYLQKENIIDESGMPKERFSAEFPKEGPSILRIQQVVRGDSAAYFCASSPSRTGSPEAFFGQGTRLTVV.

This sequence joins TRBV14 and TRBJ1-1; perhaps TRBD1 as D (6 bases). The CDR3 runs to 13 residues. Trimming took off 6 bases at V and 3 bases at J, with 11 bases between the two ends. Germline values: CDR1 SGHDN, CDR2 FVKESK. CDR3 amino acids: CASRFTGHTEAFF. CDR3 in DNA: TGTGCCAGCAGGTTCACAGGGCACACTGAAGCTTTCTTT. Filled out from reference TRBV14 and TRBJ1-1, the complete variable domain reads EAGVTQFPSHSVIEKGQTVTLRCDPISGHDNLYWYRRVMGKEIKFLLHFVKESKQDESGMPNNRFLAERTGGTYSTLKVQPAELEDSGVYFCASRFTGHTEAFFGQGTRLTVV.

A single count supports this clone. CDR3 protein: CASRGGAPSDTQYF. CDR3 DNA: TGTGCCAGCCGGGGGGGAGCTCCCTCGGATACGCAGTATTTT. The chain uses TRBV25-1 and TRBJ2-3; 8 nucleotides line up with TRBD2. The CDR3 is made up of 14 amino acids. Germline trimming cut 8 bases from V and 6 bases from J; bases unmatched to any gene: 10. Per the germline V gene, CDR1 is MGHDK and CDR2 is SYGVNS.

J is TRBJ2-1 and V is TRBV7-6, with D hard to call. V gave up 0 bases and J gave up 0 bases, with 6 bases separating them. Germline V gene sequence: CDR1 SGHVS, CDR2 FNYEAQ. This CDR3 spans 15 amino acids. The CDR3 sequence is CASSLAVSSYNEQFF. As DNA, the CDR3 is TGTGCCAGCAGCTTAGCGGTAAGCTCCTACAATGAGCAGTTCTTC.

The V call is TRBV20-1, the J call TRBJ1-1; D is uncertain. The CDR3 is 13 residues long. V was clipped by 3 bases and J by 3 bases, with 11 bases between them. The germline V gene encodes CDR1 DFQATT and CDR2 SNEGSKA (reference sequence). The chain's CDR3 is CSASIRRHTEAFF. CDR3 nucleotide sequence: TGCAGTGCTAGTATTAGGAGGCACACTGAAGCTTTCTTT.

J is TRBJ2-7 and V is TRBV29-1, with D possibly matching TRBD1 (6 bases). Trimming pared 7 bases from V and 2 bases from J, leaving 12 bases between. Germline CDR1 SQVTM, CDR2 ANQGSEA. The CDR3 has 12 amino acids. The CDR3 nucleotides are TGCAGCGCCCTGACAGGCCCCTACGAGCAGTACTTC. This sequence encodes CSALTGPYEQYF.

The genes are TRBV9 and TRBJ2-2; weak D call: TRBD1 (6 bases). The CDR3 has 16 amino acids. V was cut by 1 base and J by 1 base, with 11 bases left in between. Germline lookup yields CDR1 SGDLS and CDR2 YYNGEE. CDR3 nucleotide sequence: TGTGCCAGCAGCGTATCTCGGACAGTGAACACCGGGGAGCTGTTTTTT. Its translation: CASSVSRTVNTGELFF.

The genes are TRBV6-5 and TRBJ1-2; TRBD1 matches 8 bases. Germline-derived CDR1 and CDR2 are MNHEY and SVGAGI. The CDR3 consists of 14 residues. V shed 6 bases, J shed 3 bases, and the junction held 6 bases outside the gene matches. DNA of the CDR3: TGTGCCAGCAGCATCGACAGGGGATACTATGGCTACACCTTC. Translated, it gives CASSIDRGYYGYTF.

The chain uses TRBV5-1 and TRBJ2-5, with D unclear. From germline, CDR1 is SGHRS and CDR2 YFSETQ. The V and J ends lost 1 base and 0 bases respectively, with 13 bases between them. The CDR3 is 16 residues long. The CDR3 region has the DNA TGCGCCAGCAGCTTGCTTTCGATTAACAACCAAGAGACCCAGTACTTC. As protein: CASSLLSINNQETQYF.

This clone occurred once. CDR3 coding DNA: TGTGCCAGCAGTGCCCGAGGGGGCGGTAATGAAAAACTGTTTTTT. Its protein is CASSARGGGNEKLFF. The V and J genes are TRBV2 and TRBJ1-4; 7 nucleotides align to TRBD1. Germline-derived CDR1 and CDR2 are SNHLY and FYNNEI. The CDR3 sequence is 15 residues long. J was trimmed by 4 bases and V by 4 bases; bases with no gene match: 6.

The chain's CDR3 is CASSQEGGGWGFYGYTF. Here the CDR3 DNA reads TGTGCCAGCAGCCAAGAGGGAGGGGGCTGGGGTTTCTATGGCTACACCTTC. The chain has TRBV3-1 (or the pseudogene TRBV3-2) and TRBJ1-2; the match to TRBD1 covers 7 bases. The CDR3 covers 17 residues. Germline values: CDR1 LGHDT, CDR2 YNNKEL (reference sequence). Trimming took 0 bases from V and 4 from J; bases not matched to a gene: 11.

Remarks on this clone: A far larger clone is only one base removed, so a read error is likely. The J gene is TRBJ2-7, the V gene TRBV7-9; TRBD2 aligns across 9 bases. In germline, CDR1 is SEHNR, CDR2 FQNEAQ (reference sequence). CDR3 length: 14 residues. The CDR3 region is CACSKSGRSYEQYF. The CDR3 nucleotides read TGTGCCTGCAGCAAGAGCGGGAGGTCCTACGAGCAGTACTTC.

CDR3 DNA sequence: TGTGCCAGCAGCCAAGATCTGGGGAACACTGAAGCTTTCTTT. Protein product: CASSQDLGNTEAFF. This rearrangement joins TRBV3-1 (or the pseudogene TRBV3-2) to TRBJ1-1, with no clear D. CDR1 and CDR2 (germline): LGHDT, YNNKEL (reference sequence). The germline V and J ends were trimmed by 0 bases and 1 base, with 6 bases remaining between them. The CDR3 is 14 residues long.

This chain links TRBV2 with TRBJ1-1, with a weak D call TRBD1 (6 bases). The CDR3 runs 14 residues. Trimming shortened V by 3 bases and J by 3 bases, and 11 bases separated the two germline ends. Looked up from germline, CDR1 is SNHLY and CDR2 is FYNNEI. The CDR3 protein is CASSDQGLDTEAFF. CDR3 nucleotide sequence: TGTGCCAGCAGTGATCAGGGGCTAGACACTGAAGCTTTCTTT.

The rearrangement uses TRBV21-1 and TRBJ1-2. TRBV21-1 is a recognized pseudogene. The length of the CDR3 is 12 residues. The CDR3 sequence: CASRMDDYGYTF. DNA of the CDR3: TGTGCCAGCAGGATGGACGATTATGGCTACACCTTC.

This clone appeared once. In DNA form, the CDR3 reads TGTGCCAGCAGTTACTCTAGGGACAGGGGATACGAGCAGTACTTC. Translation gives CASSYSRDRGYEQYF. This chain joins TRBV6-5 and TRBJ2-7; TRBD1 aligns across 10 bases. The CDR3 has 15 residues. V shed 0 bases, J shed 4 bases, and the junction held 3 bases outside the gene matches. Germline V gives CDR1 MNHEY, CDR2 SVGAGI.